Listed below are T cell receptor beta chains from one sample, sequenced in a study of cytomegalovirus exposure and HLA in healthy donors. Sequenced by immunoSEQ multiplex PCR; TCRdb stores in-frame clones only, minus some. There are approximately 110,000 clones in the sample; around 62% occur only once, and 3.8% lies in the top ten. Sequencing was done on a sample of PBMCs. The receptors shown here come from a man younger than 40 in good health and CMV-seropositive. Each CDR3 is given with its conserved first and last residue. A D gene is named only where the DNA matches it firmly. Rows may omit the clone size; those that give it use once, few, many or a size class.

v_call	clone_size	d_call	j_call	cdr3_aa	cdr3_nt
TRBV20-1	.	.	TRBJ2-1	CSATGSGEQFF	TGCAGTGCCACAGGGTCGGGAGAGCAGTTCTTC
TRBV18	.	.	TRBJ2-7	CASSPTIYEQYF	TGTGCCAGCTCACCAACAATCTACGAGCAGTACTTC
TRBV11-2	.	TRBD1	TRBJ2-7	CASSRDRTYEQYF	TGTGCCAGCTCCCGGGACAGAACCTACGAGCAGTACTTC
TRBV7-8	.	TRBD1	TRBJ2-7	CASSADRDYEQYF	TGTGCCAGCAGCGCCGACAGGGACTACGAGCAGTACTTC
TRBV7-9	.	.	TRBJ1-2	CASSFDNTRWGYTF	TGTGCCAGCAGCTTTGACAATACCCGGTGGGGCTACACCTTC
TRBV9	once	.	TRBJ1-2	CASSVGGGGLLSGYTF	TGTGCCAGCAGCGTGGGGGGGGGAGGCCTACTATCCGGCTACACCTTC
TRBV4-1	.	.	TRBJ2-3	CASSHLDTQYF	TGCGCCAGCAGCCACCTAGATACGCAGTATTTT
TRBV6-1	.	TRBD1	TRBJ1-1	CASSKDRGGTEAFF	TGTGCCAGCAGTAAGGACAGGGGCGGCACTGAAGCTTTCTTT
TRBV6-4	large	TRBD1	TRBJ2-2	CASSRTGDTGELFF	TGTGCCAGCAGCCGGACAGGGGACACCGGGGAGCTGTTTTTT
TRBV19	.	.	TRBJ2-7	CASSMLHLAYEQYF	TGTGCCAGTAGTATGCTGCACCTAGCCTACGAGCAGTACTTC
TRBV6-5	.	.	TRBJ1-1	CASSYREGINTEAFF	TGTGCCAGCAGTTACAGGGAGGGAATAAACACTGAAGCTTTCTTT
TRBV5-1	few	TRBD1	TRBJ2-3	CASSVFQGGTDTQYF	TGCGCCAGCAGCGTCTTCCAGGGGGGCACAGATACGCAGTATTTT
TRBV4-1	.	TRBD1	TRBJ1-1	CASSQEGTGNTEAFF	TGCGCCAGCAGCCAGGAGGGGACAGGGAACACTGAAGCTTTCTTT
TRBV4-1	.	TRBD1	TRBJ1-6	CASSQTTGGENSPLHF	TGCGCCAGCAGCCAAACAACAGGGGGTGAAAATTCACCCCTCCACTTT
TRBV6-5	.	.	TRBJ2-7	CASTGNEDEQYF	TGTGCCAGCACGGGAAACGAAGACGAGCAGTACTTC
TRBV7-9	once	.	TRBJ1-2	CASSLEAPNYGYTF	TGTGCCAGCAGCTTAGAAGCGCCCAACTATGGCTACACCTTC
TRBV30	few	.	TRBJ1-1	CAADRAETEAFF	TGTGCCGCCGACCGAGCGGAAACTGAAGCTTTCTTT